These T cell receptor beta chains were read from a single sample in a study of neurological immune-mediated disorders. TCRdb re-called the 5' RACE reads with MiXCR, one entry per CDR3 protein. This table holds fewer than 30,000 distinct CDR3 sequences, more than 6% found once. Material: PBMCs. The receptors derive from a woman aged 35 to 49 in good health. CDR3s include the opening cysteine and the closing phenylalanine or tryptophan. D genes are given only for firm matches. Clone size is stated in some rows and not others, as once, few, many or a class when expanded.

D	size	V	J	CDR3	DNA
NA	many	TRBV4-2	TRBJ2-2	CASSQDPANTGELFF	TGTGCCAGCAGCCAAGATCCCGCGAACACCGGGGAGCTGTTTTTT
NA	many	TRBV29-1	TRBJ2-1	CSVEASRNEQFF	TGCAGCGTTGAAGCTAGCCGCAATGAGCAGTTCTTC
TRBD2	many	TRBV4-3	TRBJ2-7	CASSHRAGGPDEQYF	TGCGCCAGCAGCCACCGAGCGGGAGGGCCGGATGAGCAGTACTTC
NA	many	TRBV20-1	TRBJ1-2	CSAIAPPANYGYTF	TGCAGTGCTATCGCGCCGCCCGCTAACTATGGCTACACCTTC
NA	NA	TRBV5-5	TRBJ1-5	CASSLRYGNQPQHF	TGTGCCAGCAGCCTAAGGTACGGCAATCAGCCCCAGCATTTT
TRBD1	many	TRBV20-1	TRBJ1-1	CSAPGTGGTKVNTEAFF	TGCAGTGCCCCCGGGACAGGGGGCACAAAGGTGAACACTGAAGCTTTCTTT
TRBD2	many	TRBV20-1	TRBJ2-7	CSPRSRTSYEQYF	TGCAGCCCCCGTTCCCGGACTAGCTACGAGCAGTACTTC
TRBD1	many	TRBV7-2	TRBJ2-2	CASTPTPGGIAGELFF	TGTGCCAGCACCCCAACGCCAGGGGGTATAGCCGGGGAGCTGTTTTTT
TRBD1	many	TRBV5-1	TRBJ2-7	CASSLFNRGREQYF	TGCGCCAGCAGCTTGTTCAACAGGGGAAGAGAGCAGTACTTC
NA	medium-sized	TRBV29-1	TRBJ1-2	CSVDPAGAYGYTF	TGCAGCGTTGATCCGGCAGGGGCCTATGGCTACACCTTC
TRBD1	many	TRBV20-1	TRBJ1-1	CSVDRDTEAFF	TGCAGTGTAGACAGGGACACTGAAGCTTTCTTT
NA	many	TRBV20-1	TRBJ2-3	CSARGGADTQYF	TGCAGTGCTAGAGGGGGTGCAGATACGCAGTATTTT
TRBD2	many	TRBV5-1	TRBJ2-1	CASSPSLAGSYNEQFF	TGCGCCAGCAGCCCGTCCCTAGCGGGTTCCTACAATGAGCAGTTCTTC
NA	many	TRBV20-1	TRBJ2-7	CSARDPAGRQGYEQYF	TGCAGTGCTAGAGATCCCGCGGGGCGCCAGGGATACGAGCAGTACTTC
TRBD1	many	TRBV5-1	TRBJ1-5	CASSPGTAGNQPQHF	TGCGCCAGCAGTCCTGGGACAGCGGGGAATCAGCCCCAGCATTTT
TRBD1	few	TRBV29-1	TRBJ2-7	CSVSRQGSPSTYEQYF	TGCAGCGTATCCCGACAGGGCTCCCCATCCACCTACGAGCAGTACTTC
TRBD2	many	TRBV5-1	TRBJ2-5	CASSWLAGSQETQYF	TGCGCCAGCAGCTGGCTAGCGGGGAGCCAAGAGACCCAGTACTTC
NA	many	TRBV5-1	TRBJ2-1	CASSLRRASSYNEQFF	TGCGCCAGCAGCTTAAGGCGGGCTAGCTCCTACAATGAGCAGTTCTTC
NA	many	TRBV5-1	TRBJ1-1	CASSPGGGGTEAFF	TGCGCCAGCAGCCCCGGTGGGGGGGGCACTGAAGCTTTCTTT
NA	many	TRBV20-1	TRBJ2-3	CSASRQGPRNTQYF	TGCAGTGCTAGCCGGCAGGGCCCCAGAAATACGCAGTATTTT
TRBD1	many	TRBV10-3	TRBJ2-7	CAISESTAGGFWEQYF	TGTGCCATCAGTGAGTCGACGGCAGGGGGCTTTTGGGAGCAGTACTTC
TRBD1	many	TRBV5-6	TRBJ1-2	CASSSTGEFGYGYTF	TGTGCCAGCAGCTCGACAGGGGAATTTGGCTATGGCTACACCTTC
NA	medium-sized	TRBV10-3	TRBJ1-1	CAISEGGGANTEAFF	TGTGCCATCAGTGAGGGGGGAGGGGCGAACACTGAAGCTTTCTTT
TRBD1	many	TRBV7-6	TRBJ2-5	CASSSGGRETQYF	TGTGCCAGCAGCTCAGGGGGAAGAGAGACCCAGTACTTC
NA	many	TRBV6-5	TRBJ2-1	CASSLRESYNEQFF	TGTGCCAGCAGTTTGCGGGAATCCTACAATGAGCAGTTCTTC
TRBD1	many	TRBV15	TRBJ1-2	CATSRPDRGSYGYTF	TGTGCCACCAGCAGACCCGACAGGGGTTCCTATGGCTACACCTTC
NA	many	TRBV5-6	TRBJ1-2	CASSLVVGQSRYGYTF	TGTGCCAGCAGCTTGGTCGTCGGACAGAGCCGTTATGGCTACACCTTC
NA	many	TRBV6-5	TRBJ1-2	CASSPPGGIYGYTF	TGTGCCAGCAGTCCTCCCGGGGGGATCTATGGCTACACCTTC
TRBD2	many	TRBV20-1	TRBJ2-3	CSARPGRAVDTQYF	TGCAGTGCTAGGCCCGGGAGGGCCGTAGATACGCAGTATTTT
NA	many	TRBV20-1	TRBJ1-1	CSARDMANQNTEAFF	TGCAGTGCTAGAGATATGGCAAACCAGAACACTGAAGCTTTCTTT
NA	many	TRBV28	TRBJ2-7	CASSYPPLYEQYF	TGTGCCAGCAGTTACCCCCCCCTCTACGAGCAGTACTTC
NA	many	TRBV20-1	TRBJ2-7	CSACDSAVYEQYF	TGCAGTGCTTGTGATTCAGCGGTGTACGAGCAGTACTTC
TRBD2	many	TRBV20-1	TRBJ2-3	CSARDRAGATDTQYF	TGCAGTGCTAGAGACCGAGCGGGAGCAACAGATACGCAGTATTTT
NA	many	TRBV29-1	TRBJ2-5	CSVDLTGETQYF	TGCAGCGTTGACTTAACTGGAGAGACCCAGTACTTC
NA	medium-sized	TRBV5-5	TRBJ1-5	CASSLAAGGGNQPQHF	TGTGCCAGCAGCTTGGCCGCCGGGGGAGGCAATCAGCCCCAGCATTTT
NA	many	TRBV14	TRBJ1-1	CASGGSGIAFF	TGTGCCAGCGGGGGGTCAGGGATCGCTTTCTTT
NA	many	TRBV6-2/TRBV6-3	TRBJ2-7	CASSDYQSATSYEQYF	TGTGCCAGCAGTGACTACCAGAGCGCGACCTCCTACGAGCAGTACTTC
NA	many	TRBV29-1	TRBJ2-1	CSVGGTSAEKQFF	TGCAGCGTTGGGGGTACGAGCGCGGAAAAGCAGTTCTTC
TRBD2	many	TRBV5-1	TRBJ2-1	CASSGRGAGEMNEQFF	TGCGCCAGCAGCGGCAGAGGGGCGGGAGAAATGAATGAGCAGTTCTTC
TRBD2	many	TRBV20-1	TRBJ2-3	CSAETSGVTDTQYF	TGCAGTGCTGAGACTAGCGGGGTCACAGATACGCAGTATTTT
TRBD1	many	TRBV20-1	TRBJ1-1	CSARGINPGQGLMNTEAFF	TGCAGTGCTAGAGGTATAAACCCGGGACAGGGGCTGATGAACACTGAAGCTTTCTTT
NA	many	TRBV7-2	TRBJ2-7	CASSFGPYQAEQYF	TGTGCCAGCAGCTTCGGTCCGTACCAGGCCGAGCAGTACTTC
TRBD1	many	TRBV7-8	TRBJ1-6	CASSGRDRRNSPLHF	TGTGCCAGCAGCGGGCGGGACAGGAGGAATTCACCCCTCCACTTT
NA	many	TRBV7-3	TRBJ2-3	CASSFTGRGTDTQYF	TGTGCCAGCAGCTTCACAGGTCGGGGCACAGATACGCAGTATTTT
TRBD2	many	TRBV7-2	TRBJ2-7	CASSYITGGPVREQYF	TGTGCCAGCAGCTATATAACGGGAGGGCCGGTGAGGGAGCAGTACTTC
NA	many	TRBV3-1	TRBJ2-1	CASSQANYNEQFF	TGTGCCAGCAGCCAAGCCAATTACAATGAGCAGTTCTTC
NA	many	TRBV29-1	TRBJ2-7	CSGLYRAGGSYEQYF	TGCAGCGGCCTCTACCGGGCAGGGGGGTCCTACGAGCAGTACTTC
TRBD2	few	TRBV30	TRBJ2-1	CAWSRRLAGFNEQFF	TGTGCCTGGAGCCGACGGCTAGCGGGGTTCAATGAGCAGTTCTTC
NA	many	TRBV3-1	TRBJ2-6	CASSQVRVSGANVLTF	TGTGCCAGCAGCCAAGTCAGGGTCTCTGGGGCCAACGTCCTGACTTTC
TRBD1	many	TRBV12-3/TRBV12-4	TRBJ1-1	CASRGPDRGKTEAFF	TGTGCCAGCAGAGGACCTGACAGGGGAAAAACTGAAGCTTTCTTT
TRBD2	medium-sized	TRBV12-3/TRBV12-4	TRBJ2-1	CASSQTSGIRNEQFF	TGTGCCAGCAGTCAAACTAGCGGGATTCGTAATGAGCAGTTCTTC
NA	many	TRBV5-1	TRBJ2-7	CASSPISAGDEQYF	TGCGCCAGCAGCCCCATCTCAGCGGGTGACGAGCAGTACTTC
NA	many	TRBV14	TRBJ1-1	CASSHAGANTEAFF	TGTGCCAGCAGCCATGCAGGGGCGAACACTGAAGCTTTCTTT
NA	many	TRBV20-1	TRBJ2-1	CSARDGFEIIWNEQFF	TGCAGTGCTAGAGATGGGTTCGAGATAATATGGAATGAGCAGTTCTTC
NA	medium-sized	TRBV7-9	TRBJ2-7	CASSLVTKQGVQGEQYF	TGTGCCAGCAGCTTAGTTACGAAACAGGGAGTTCAGGGCGAGCAGTACTTC
NA	many	TRBV20-1	TRBJ2-5	CSARGATRIRETQYF	TGCAGTGCTAGAGGTGCCACTAGGATCCGGGAGACCCAGTACTTC
NA	many	TRBV5-5	TRBJ2-1	CASSSRDSSYNEQFF	TGTGCCAGCAGCTCCCGGGACTCCTCCTACAATGAGCAGTTCTTC
NA	many	TRBV20-1	TRBJ2-7	CSARDPRQVTYEQYF	TGCAGTGCTAGAGATCCGCGACAGGTTACCTACGAGCAGTACTTC
NA	medium-sized	TRBV6-6	TRBJ2-6	CASSPLEPSGANVLTF	TGTGCCAGCAGTCCACTTGAACCCTCTGGGGCCAACGTCCTGACTTTC
NA	many	TRBV16	TRBJ1-1	CASLKGVPEAFF	TGTGCCAGCCTTAAGGGGGTTCCTGAAGCTTTCTTT